This T cell receptor beta chain is from a study of T cells in Graves' hyperthyroidism and ophthalmopathy. 11 amino acids form the CDR3, both terminal residues included. In germline, CDR1 is SEHNR, CDR2 FQNEAQ (reference sequence). Whole-study findings and limits: The majority of expanded thyroid clonotypes above 0.001 also appeared in blood.

Diagnoses were established using clinical symptoms, serum thyroxine and TRAb, thyroid ultrasound and orbital computed tomography. Amplified regions were TCR beta CDR3 sequences from RNA transcripts. With the HTBI primer set, the TCR CDR3 went through a first round of RT-PCR. MiXCR, run by TCRdb on the multiplex PCR reads, gives a single entry per CDR3 protein. The sample lists more than 500,000 distinct CDR3 sequences, 46% occurring once. A note on this clonotype: Its antigen is currently unknown. Since no conserved phenylalanine or tryptophan closes the CDR3, a read error is the likely cause. No DNA is shown, since the ends of the CDR3 on it are uncertain; the CDR3 is the one TCRdb lists.

The rearrangement links TRBV7-9 to TRBJ2-5. The source of this sequence is an adult woman with Graves' disease, either hyperthyroidism or ophthalmopathy (not recorded which). Sequencing was done on a sample of peripheral blood or thyroid tissue (not recorded which). The chain's CDR3 is CASSSGSQVGL.